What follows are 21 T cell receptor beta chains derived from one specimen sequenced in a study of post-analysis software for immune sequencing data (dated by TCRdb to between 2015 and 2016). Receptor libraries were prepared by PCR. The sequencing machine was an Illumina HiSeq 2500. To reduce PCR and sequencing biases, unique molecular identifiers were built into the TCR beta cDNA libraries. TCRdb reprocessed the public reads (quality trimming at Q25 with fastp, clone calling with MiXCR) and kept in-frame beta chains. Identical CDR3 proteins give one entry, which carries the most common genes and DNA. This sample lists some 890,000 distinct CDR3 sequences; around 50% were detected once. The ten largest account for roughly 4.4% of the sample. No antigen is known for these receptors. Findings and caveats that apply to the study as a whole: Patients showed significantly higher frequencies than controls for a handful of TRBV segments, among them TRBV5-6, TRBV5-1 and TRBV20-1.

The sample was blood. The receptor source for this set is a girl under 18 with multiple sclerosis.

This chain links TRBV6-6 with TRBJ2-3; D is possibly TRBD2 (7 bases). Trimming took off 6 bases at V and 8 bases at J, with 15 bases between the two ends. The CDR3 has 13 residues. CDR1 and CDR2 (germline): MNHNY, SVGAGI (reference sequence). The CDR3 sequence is CASRPGGKVTQYF. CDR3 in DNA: TGTGCCAGCAGACCGGGGGGCAAGGTTACGCAGTATTTT.

The CDR3 bases are TGTGCCAGCAGCTCCTCCCCGACTAGCGGGTTCACCGAGCAGTTCTTC. Protein: CASSSSPTSGFTEQFF. The chain couples TRBV14 to TRBJ2-1, with TRBD2 matching 10 bases. The CDR3 totals 16 residues. V dropped 5 bases and J dropped 10; count of bases not matched to a gene: 14. In germline, CDR1 is SGHDN, CDR2 FVKESK.

This CDR3 is CASSWTGTEDLETQYF. Here the CDR3 DNA reads TGCGCCAGCAGCTGGACCGGGACAGAGGATTTGGAGACCCAGTACTTC. The rearrangement joins TRBV5-1 to TRBJ2-5; 7 positions agree with TRBD1. Trimming at V came to 3 bases and at J to 5 bases, leaving 13 bases not matched to a gene. The CDR3 length is 16 residues. Germline V gene lookup returns CDR1 SGHRS and CDR2 YFSETQ.

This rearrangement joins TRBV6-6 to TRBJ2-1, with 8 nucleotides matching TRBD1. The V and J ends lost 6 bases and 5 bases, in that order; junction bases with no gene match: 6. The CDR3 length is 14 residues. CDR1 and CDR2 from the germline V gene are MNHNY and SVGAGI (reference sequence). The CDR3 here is CASSRTGSNNEQFF. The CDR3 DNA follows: TGTGCCAGCAGCCGGACAGGGTCCAACAATGAGCAGTTCTTC.

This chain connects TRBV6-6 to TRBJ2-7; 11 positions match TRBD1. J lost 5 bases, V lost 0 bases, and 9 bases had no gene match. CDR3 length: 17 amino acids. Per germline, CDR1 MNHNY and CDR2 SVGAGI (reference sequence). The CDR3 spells CASSYSFPGQGVHEQYF. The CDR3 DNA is TGTGCCAGCAGTTACTCATTTCCGGGACAGGGGGTCCACGAGCAGTACTTC.

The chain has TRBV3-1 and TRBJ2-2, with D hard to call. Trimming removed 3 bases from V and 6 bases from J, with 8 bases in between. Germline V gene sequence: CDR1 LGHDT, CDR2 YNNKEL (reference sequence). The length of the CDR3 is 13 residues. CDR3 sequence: CASSHSPAGELFF. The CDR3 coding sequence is TGTGCCAGCAGCCATTCTCCTGCCGGGGAGCTGTTTTTT.

CDR3 nucleotide sequence: TGTGCCAGCGGTACAGGGAACGGCTACACCTTC. Protein sequence: CASGTGNGYTF. This chain links TRBV11-2 with TRBJ1-2; D might be TRBD1 (6 bases). Trimming took off 8 bases at V and 8 bases at J, with 12 bases between the two ends. The germline gives CDR1 SGHAT, CDR2 FQNNGV. The CDR3 runs 11 residues.

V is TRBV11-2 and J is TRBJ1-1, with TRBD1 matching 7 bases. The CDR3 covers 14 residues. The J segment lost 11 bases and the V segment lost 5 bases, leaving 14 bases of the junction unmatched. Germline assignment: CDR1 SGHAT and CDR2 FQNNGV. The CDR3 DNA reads TGTGCCAGCAGCCCGAAAGGGACAGCAAATGTGGCTTTCTTT. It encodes CASSPKGTANVAFF.

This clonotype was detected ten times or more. CDR3 nucleotides: TGTGCCAGCAGTTATGTTGATACGCAGTATTTT. The encoded protein is CASSYVDTQYF. The chain couples TRBV6-5 to TRBJ2-3; D unresolved. Germline lookup yields CDR1 MNHEY and CDR2 SVGAGI. The CDR3 has 11 residues. Between the trimmed V and J ends, which lost 3 bases and 6 bases, there was a span of 4 bases.

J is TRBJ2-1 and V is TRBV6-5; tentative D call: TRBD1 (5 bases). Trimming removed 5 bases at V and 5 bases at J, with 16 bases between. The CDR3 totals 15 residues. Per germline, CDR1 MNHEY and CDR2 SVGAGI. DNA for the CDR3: TGTGCCAGCAGTGCTCCAGGTAGGGGAAACAATGAGCAGTTCTTC. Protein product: CASSAPGRGNNEQFF.

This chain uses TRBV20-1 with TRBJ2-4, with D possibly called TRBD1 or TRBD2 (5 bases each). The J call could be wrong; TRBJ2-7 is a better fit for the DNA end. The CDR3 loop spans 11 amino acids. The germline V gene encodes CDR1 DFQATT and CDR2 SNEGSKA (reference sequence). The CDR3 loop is CSASGSDEQYF. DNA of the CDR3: TGCAGTGCTTCAGGGAGCGACGAGCAGTACTTC.

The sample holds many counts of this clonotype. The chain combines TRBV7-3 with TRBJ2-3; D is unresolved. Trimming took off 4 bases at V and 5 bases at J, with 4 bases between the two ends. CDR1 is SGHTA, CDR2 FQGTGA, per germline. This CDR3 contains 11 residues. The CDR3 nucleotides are TGTGCCAGCAGCTCTCTAGATACGCAGTATTTT. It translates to CASSSLDTQYF. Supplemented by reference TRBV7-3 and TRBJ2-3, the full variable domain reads GAGVSQTPSNKVTEKGKYVELRCDPISGHTALYWYRQSLGQGPEFLIYFQGTGAADDSGLPNDRFFAVRPEGSVSTLKIQRTERGDSAVYLCASSSLDTQYFGPGTRLTVL.

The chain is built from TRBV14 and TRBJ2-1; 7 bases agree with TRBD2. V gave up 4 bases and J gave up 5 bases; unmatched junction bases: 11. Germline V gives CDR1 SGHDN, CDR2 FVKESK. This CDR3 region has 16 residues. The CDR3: CASSPWGSGVDNEQFF. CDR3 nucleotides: TGTGCCAGCAGCCCTTGGGGGAGCGGGGTCGACAATGAGCAGTTCTTC.

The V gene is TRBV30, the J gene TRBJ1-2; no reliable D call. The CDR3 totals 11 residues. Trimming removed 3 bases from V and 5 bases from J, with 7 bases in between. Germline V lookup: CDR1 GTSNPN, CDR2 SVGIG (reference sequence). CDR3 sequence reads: CAWRGGYGYTF. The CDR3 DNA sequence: TGTGCCTGGAGAGGAGGATATGGCTACACCTTC.

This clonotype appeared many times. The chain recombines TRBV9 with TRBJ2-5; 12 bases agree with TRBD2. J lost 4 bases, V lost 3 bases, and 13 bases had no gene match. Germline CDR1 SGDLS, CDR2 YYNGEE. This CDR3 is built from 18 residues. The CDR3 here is CASSDRALLAGGSETQYF. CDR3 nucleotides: TGTGCCAGCAGCGATCGGGCGTTACTAGCGGGGGGATCAGAGACCCAGTACTTC.

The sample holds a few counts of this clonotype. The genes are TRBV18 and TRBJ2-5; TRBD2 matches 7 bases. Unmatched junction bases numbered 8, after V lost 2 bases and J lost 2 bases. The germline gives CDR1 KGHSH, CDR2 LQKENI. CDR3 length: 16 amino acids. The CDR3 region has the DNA TGTGCCAGCTCACCAAACCCTGCCGGGAGGCAAGAGACCCAGTACTTC. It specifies CASSPNPAGRQETQYF. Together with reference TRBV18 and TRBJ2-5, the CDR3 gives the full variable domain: NAGVMQNPRHLVRRRGQEARLRCSPMKGHSHVYWYRQLPEEGLKFMVYLQKENIIDESGMPKERFSAEFPKEGPSILRIQQVVRGDSAAYFCASSPNPAGRQETQYFGPGTRLLVL.

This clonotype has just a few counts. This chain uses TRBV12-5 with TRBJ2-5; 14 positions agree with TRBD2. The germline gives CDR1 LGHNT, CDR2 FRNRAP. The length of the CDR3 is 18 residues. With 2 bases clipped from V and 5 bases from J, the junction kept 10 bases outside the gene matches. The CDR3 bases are TGTGCTAGTGGTTTGTTCCCGGGACTAGCGGGAGTATGGGAGACCCAGTACTTC. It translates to CASGLFPGLAGVWETQYF.

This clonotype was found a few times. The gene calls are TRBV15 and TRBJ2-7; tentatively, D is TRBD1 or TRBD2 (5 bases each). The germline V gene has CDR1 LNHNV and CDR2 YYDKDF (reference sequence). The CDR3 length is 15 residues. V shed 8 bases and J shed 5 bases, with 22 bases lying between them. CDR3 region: CATSSGHSDSDEQYF. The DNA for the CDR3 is TGTGCCACCTCGTCGGGGCACAGTGATAGCGACGAGCAGTACTTC.

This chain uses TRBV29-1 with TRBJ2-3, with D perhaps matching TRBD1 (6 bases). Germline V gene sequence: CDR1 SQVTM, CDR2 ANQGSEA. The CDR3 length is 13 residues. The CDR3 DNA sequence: TGCAGTGTAGGACAGAAAATTGCGGATACGCAGTATTTT. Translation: CSVGQKIADTQYF.

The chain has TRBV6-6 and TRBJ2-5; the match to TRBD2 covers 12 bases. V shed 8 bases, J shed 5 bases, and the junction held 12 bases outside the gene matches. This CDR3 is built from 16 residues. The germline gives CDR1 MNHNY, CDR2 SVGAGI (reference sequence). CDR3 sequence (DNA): TGTGCCAGCCATAAACCCCAGACTAGCGGGAGTGAGACCCAGTACTTC. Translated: CASHKPQTSGSETQYF.

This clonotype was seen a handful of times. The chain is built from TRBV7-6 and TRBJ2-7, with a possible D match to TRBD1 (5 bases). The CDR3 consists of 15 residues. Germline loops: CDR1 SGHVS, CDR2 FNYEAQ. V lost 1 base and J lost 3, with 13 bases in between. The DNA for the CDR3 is TGTGCCAGCAGCTTAGGCCAGGGAATGTACTACGAGCAGTACTTC. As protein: CASSLGQGMYYEQYF.